Listed here are 18 T cell receptor beta chains from one sample, sequenced in a study of blood T cells in healthy people across ages. Combining a sample-barcoded 5' primer with a J-beta primer mix, a second PCR ran for roughly 7 to 12 cycles. TCRdb called the 5' RACE reads again in MiXCR, with one record for every CDR3 protein. The sample yields over a million distinct CDR3 sequences, under 55% seen once. The sequenced sample was blood. The source is a woman aged 55-75 years in good health.

V and J are TRBV7-7 and TRBJ2-7, with 9 bases lining up with TRBD1. The closer fit of TRBJ2-5 to the DNA end suggests the J call may be wrong. Germline CDR1 SSHAT, CDR2 FNYEAQ (reference sequence). This CDR3 has 15 residues. CDR3: CASSSTMTGGETQYF. CDR3 nucleotide sequence: TGTGCCAGCAGCTCAACCATGACAGGGGGGGAGACCCAGTACTTC.

V is TRBV7-9 and J is TRBJ1-1, with D hard to call. Germline-derived CDR1 and CDR2 are SEHNR and FQNEAQ (reference sequence). V lost 2 bases and J lost 0, with 13 bases in between. The CDR3 is made up of 16 amino acids. The CDR3 coding sequence is TGTGCCAGCAGCTTAATCAACGAGGCTATGAACACTGAAGCTTTCTTT. Translating gives CASSLINEAMNTEAFF.

The chain's CDR3 is CASSGRDGDYEQYF. CDR3 DNA: TGCGCCAGCAGCGGCCGGGACGGGGACTACGAGCAGTACTTC. This chain links TRBV5-1 with TRBJ2-7; D possibly uses TRBD1 or TRBD2 (5 bases each). V lost 4 bases, J lost 3 bases, and 14 bases lay in between. Germline V CDR1 and CDR2: SGHRS, YFSETQ. This CDR3 has 14 amino acids.

J is TRBJ2-1 and V is TRBV6-5, with 11 bases lining up with TRBD2. CDR1 is MNHEY, CDR2 SVGAGI, per germline. V shed 0 bases and J 5 bases; nucleotides not matched to a gene: 3. The CDR3 is made up of 16 amino acids. The CDR3 DNA reads as TGTGCCAGCAGTTACTCGGGACTAGCGGCTCACAATGAGCAGTTCTTC. Its translation: CASSYSGLAAHNEQFF.

The J gene is TRBJ2-5, the V gene TRBV11-2; the D is unclear. The CDR3 covers 12 residues. The germline V gene encodes CDR1 SGHAT and CDR2 FQNNGV. Trimming cost V 4 bases and J 5 bases, with 8 bases left between them. The CDR3 DNA is TGTGCCAGCAGCTATAAATCGGAGACCCAGTACTTC. Protein product: CASSYKSETQYF. The full variable domain, with the rest looked up from reference TRBV11-2 and TRBJ2-5, is EAGVAQSPRYKIIEKRQSVAFWCNPISGHATLYWYQQILGQGPKLLIQFQNNGVVDDSQLPKDRFSAERLKGVDSTLKIQPAKLEDSAVYLCASSYKSETQYFGPGTRLLVL.

This clonotype showed up just once. The chain employs TRBV6-6 and TRBJ2-3; possibly TRBD2 for D (5 bases). Germline CDR1 MNHNY, CDR2 SVGAGI (reference sequence). The CDR3 runs to 15 residues. V was trimmed by 3 bases and J by 1 base, leaving 11 bases between them. The CDR3 DNA sequence: TGTGCCAGCAGTTATCGGCGGGTCGGCACAGATACGCAGTATTTT. Encoded protein: CASSYRRVGTDTQYF.

The rearrangement links TRBV20-1 to TRBJ1-5, with 10 nucleotides matching TRBD1. From germline, CDR1 is DFQATT and CDR2 SNEGSKA (reference sequence). The CDR3 runs 14 residues. The junction had 8 bases not matched to a gene; V was cut back by 6 bases and J by 6 bases. CDR3 DNA sequence: TGCAGTGCCAAAAAGACAGGGGGCAGTCAGCCCCAGCATTTT. This gives the protein CSAKKTGGSQPQHF.

CDR3 in amino acids: CASSLAIWGAAQYF. DNA for the CDR3: TGTGCCAGCAGCTTAGCGATTTGGGGAGCGGCGCAGTATTTT. The chain employs TRBV7-6 and TRBJ2-3; D might be TRBD2 (5 bases). This CDR3 has 14 residues. The V end lost 0 bases, the J end lost 10 bases, and 14 bases lay between the germline ends. The V gene's germline CDR1 is SGHVS and CDR2 FNYEAQ.

The J gene is TRBJ2-5, the V gene TRBV9, with TRBD1 identical over 12 bases. Trimming removed 3 bases from V and 4 bases from J; junction bases left unmatched: 4. The CDR3 length is 15 residues. Germline CDR1 SGDLS, CDR2 YYNGEE. The CDR3 loop reads CASSAGTGGVETQYF. CDR3 coding DNA: TGTGCCAGCAGCGCCGGGACAGGGGGCGTAGAGACCCAGTACTTC.

V gene TRBV6-5 combines with J gene TRBJ1-4; 7 positions match TRBD1. Trimming took 2 bases from V and 8 from J; bases not matched to a gene: 5. Germline CDR1 is MNHEY and CDR2 is SVGAGI. This CDR3 spans 14 amino acids. CDR3 loop: CASSYMGRGEKLFF. CDR3 nucleotide sequence: TGTGCCAGCAGTTACATGGGCAGGGGGGAAAAACTGTTTTTT.

The chain links TRBV6-5 to TRBJ1-4, with TRBD1 matching over 8 bases. J was trimmed by 8 bases and V by 0 bases; bases with no gene match: 5. This CDR3 comprises 15 residues. Germline V gene data show CDR1 as MNHEY and CDR2 as SVGAGI. CDR3 DNA: TGTGCCAGCAGTTACTCGACAGGGGTTGGAGAAAAACTGTTTTTT. Its protein is CASSYSTGVGEKLFF.

This clonotype has more than one count but fewer than ten. The rearrangement uses TRBV28 and TRBJ2-1, with TRBD1 matching 10 bases. The V gene's germline CDR1 is MDHEN and CDR2 SYDVKM. This CDR3 is built from 15 residues. J lost 8 bases, V lost 7 bases, and 11 bases had no gene match. CDR3 region: CASISPGTGVDEQFF. The CDR3 DNA reads TGTGCCAGCATATCCCCCGGGACAGGGGTGGATGAGCAGTTCTTC. The full variable domain, with the rest looked up from reference TRBV28 and TRBJ2-1, is DVKVTQSSRYLVKRTGEKVFLECVQDMDHENMFWYRQDPGLGLRLIYFSYDVKMKEKGDIPEGYSVSREKKERFSLILESASTNQTSMYLCASISPGTGVDEQFFGPGTRLTVL.

In its sample, this clonotype was seen a few times. The chain has TRBV10-3 and TRBJ2-3; D perhaps matches TRBD1 (7 bases). Germline CDR1 and CDR2: ENHRY and SYGVKD. The length of the CDR3 is 13 residues. The V end lost 7 bases, the J end lost 3 bases, and 11 bases lay between the germline ends. The CDR3 DNA reads as TGTGCCATCACCCCAGGGGGGACAGATACGCAGTATTTT. This sequence encodes CAITPGGTDTQYF.

This clonotype was counted between two and nine times. The chain is built from TRBV9 and TRBJ2-7, with 8 positions matching TRBD2. Losses at the gene ends were 4 bases for V and 0 bases for J; bases not matched to a gene: 12. The CDR3 has 17 amino acids. Germline CDR1 is SGDLS and CDR2 is YYNGEE. The CDR3 sequence: CASSPEKGSGASYEQYF. As DNA, the CDR3 is TGTGCCAGCAGCCCAGAAAAGGGTAGCGGGGCCTCCTACGAGCAGTACTTC.

J is TRBJ1-6 and V is TRBV20-1; 8 nucleotides agree with TRBD1. CDR1 is DFQATT and CDR2 is SNEGSKA in the germline V gene (reference sequence). Trimming took 2 bases from V and 9 from J; bases not matched to a gene: 3. There are 13 residues in the CDR3. This chain's CDR3 is CSARWTGSSPLHF. The CDR3 DNA reads TGCAGTGCTAGATGGACAGGGAGTTCACCCCTCCACTTT.

The CDR3 loop reads CASSSGRGGMETQYF. CDR3 nucleotide sequence: TGTGCCAGCAGTTCCGGGCGGGGGGGGATGGAGACCCAGTACTTC. The genes are TRBV7-3 and TRBJ2-5; 9 nucleotides agree with TRBD2. Germline V CDR1 and CDR2: SGHTA, FQGTGA. J gave up 5 bases and V 6 bases, and 10 bases lay outside the gene matches. The CDR3 sequence is 15 residues long. The variable domain in full, completed from reference TRBV7-3 and TRBJ2-5, reads GAGVSQTPSNKVTEKGKYVELRCDPISGHTALYWYRQSLGQGPEFLIYFQGTGAADDSGLPNDRFFAVRPEGSVSTLKIQRTERGDSAVYLCASSSGRGGMETQYFGPGTRLLVL.

The V call is TRBV20-1, the J call TRBJ2-1; 9 nucleotides align to TRBD2. The CDR3 totals 15 residues. Trimming took 3 bases from V and 7 from J; bases not matched to a gene: 10. Germline CDR1 DFQATT, CDR2 SNEGSKA (reference sequence). The CDR3 spells CSASSLAGLINEQFF. CDR3 bases: TGCAGTGCTAGTTCCCTAGCGGGATTAATTAATGAGCAGTTCTTC.

This chain connects TRBV12-3 or TRBV12-4 to TRBJ1-2; 7 bases are shared with TRBD1. The CDR3 has 15 residues. V shed 5 bases and J 4 bases; nucleotides not matched to a gene: 10. The CDR3 loop is CASSPFQGGVYGYTF. The CDR3 bases are TGTGCCAGCAGTCCGTTTCAGGGGGGGGTCTATGGCTACACCTTC.